A single sample is the source of the 21 T cell receptor beta chains below, sequenced in a study of beta chain features in type 1 diabetes. Isolated RNA was reverse transcribed in full, so expressed TCRB transcripts were sequenced. Sequencing used immunoSEQ multiplex PCR; TCRdb keeps in-frame clones, though not all of them. The sample gives around 450,000 clones, 9.5% to 12% of which show up once; more than 0.045% is in the top ten. Material for sequencing was naive CD4+ T cells from blood. The receptors were sampled from a woman between 18 and 29 years old in good health.

The V call is TRBV7-2, the J call TRBJ2-5, with a weak D call TRBD1 (5 bases). Germline CDR1 and CDR2: SGHTA and FQGNSA. Trimming removed 0 bases at V and 3 bases at J, with 8 bases between. This CDR3 comprises 14 residues. The CDR3, as DNA: TGTGCCAGCAGCTTAGCCTCGACAGAAGAGACCCAGTACTTC. Protein sequence: CASSLASTEETQYF.

This clone was counted a few times. The chain recombines TRBV30 with TRBJ1-5; D gene ambiguous. CDR3 size: 16 residues. CDR1 and CDR2 (germline): GTSNPN, SVGIG (reference sequence). V was clipped by 0 bases and J by 3 bases, with 15 bases between them. The CDR3, as DNA: TGTGCCTGGAGTGTGTCGCGGACGAGGAACAATCAGCCCCAGCATTTT. Protein: CAWSVSRTRNNQPQHF.

This clone showed up just once. The chain has TRBV7-3 and TRBJ2-3; D is unresolved. The V gene's germline CDR1 is SGHTA and CDR2 FQGTGA. This CDR3 region has 13 residues. V was clipped by 0 bases and J by 6 bases, with 7 bases between them. CDR3 amino acids: CASSLTSWDTQYF. The CDR3 coding sequence is TGTGCCAGCAGCTTAACCTCCTGGGATACGCAGTATTTT.

The rearrangement links TRBV9 to TRBJ1-4, with 8 bases lining up with TRBD1. V lost 3 bases and J lost 5; bases outside the gene matches: 6. CDR3 length: 15 amino acids. Germline V gene sequence: CDR1 SGDLS, CDR2 YYNGEE. For the CDR3, the DNA is TGTGCCAGCAGCGCGGGACAGGAGGTGAATGAAAAACTGTTTTTT. Encoded protein: CASSAGQEVNEKLFF.

This clone occurred a few times. This chain joins TRBV11-3 and TRBJ2-3; 7 bases align to TRBD2. V shed 7 bases and J 1 base; nucleotides not matched to a gene: 11. The V gene's germline CDR1 is SGHNT and CDR2 YENEEA. This CDR3 region has 16 residues. CDR3 DNA sequence: TGTGCCAGCACCTTTCGGGGGGATGGGGGCACAGATACGCAGTATTTT. It yields the protein CASTFRGDGGTDTQYF.

This clone turned up a few times. The chain joins TRBV14 to TRBJ2-1, with 8 nucleotides matching TRBD2. Per germline, CDR1 SGHDN and CDR2 FVKESK. This CDR3 contains 17 residues. Trimming took 0 bases from V and 5 from J; bases not matched to a gene: 9. CDR3 residues: CASSQDRLTSDDNEQFF. The CDR3 nucleotides are TGTGCCAGCAGCCAAGATAGGCTGACTAGCGACGACAATGAGCAGTTCTTC.

V is TRBV4-2 and J is TRBJ2-5, with 8 positions matching TRBD2. The CDR3 has 14 amino acids. Trimming removed 4 bases from V and 5 bases from J; junction bases left unmatched: 6. The germline gives CDR1 LGHNA, CDR2 YNFKEQ. The CDR3 loop is CASSRSGSEETQYF. The CDR3 DNA follows: TGTGCCAGCAGCCGAAGCGGGAGCGAGGAGACCCAGTACTTC.

V and J are TRBV6-5 and TRBJ2-5; D not resolved. Per the germline V gene, CDR1 is MNHEY and CDR2 is SVGAGI. Trimming took off 7 bases at V and 4 bases at J, with 7 bases between the two ends. CDR3 length equals 11 residues. In DNA, the CDR3 is TGTGCCAGCAAACTGGTAGAGACCCAGTACTTC. It is translated as CASKLVETQYF.

This rearrangement joins TRBV30 to TRBJ2-7, with 10 bases aligning to TRBD1. This CDR3 comprises 14 residues. The junction had 7 bases not matched to a gene; V was cut back by 3 bases and J by 5 bases. The germline gives CDR1 GTSNPN, CDR2 SVGIG (reference sequence). DNA of the CDR3: TGTGCCTGGAGGCAGACAGGGGGCCCAAACGAGCAGTACTTC. This encodes CAWRQTGGPNEQYF. The variable domain in full, with the rest retrieved from reference TRBV30 and TRBJ2-7, is SQTIHQWPATLVQPVGSPLSLECTVEGTSNPNLYWYRQAAGRGLQLLFYSVGIGQISSEVPQNLSASRPQDRQFILSSKKLLLSDSGFYLCAWRQTGGPNEQYFGPGTRLTVT.

This clone appeared a few times. Other DNA sequences in this sample translate to the same CDR3. This sequence joins TRBV7-2 and TRBJ1-2; D is uncertain. V lost 5 bases, J lost 2 bases, and 6 bases lay in between. CDR1 is SGHTA, CDR2 FQGNSA, per germline. This CDR3 comprises 12 residues. CDR3: CASSPTNYGYTF. CDR3 bases: TGTGCCAGCAGCCCTACAAACTATGGCTACACCTTC.

This clone turned up a few times. The V gene is TRBV5-1, the J gene TRBJ2-5; 7 bases agree with TRBD2. J lost 5 bases, V lost 4 bases, and 5 bases had no gene match. In germline, CDR1 is SGHRS, CDR2 YFSETQ. The CDR3 covers 13 residues. The CDR3 DNA reads TGCGCCAGCAGCGTATGGGAGGGGGAGACCCAGTACTTC. Amino acids: CASSVWEGETQYF.

Only a few counts were recorded for this clone. The chain combines TRBV6-6 with TRBJ2-3; D remains ambiguous. Germline CDR1 and CDR2: MNHNY and SVGAGI (reference sequence). Trimming stripped 7 bases from V and 2 bases from J, with 10 bases between. The CDR3 is 13 amino acids. This CDR3 reads CASKQVVTDTQYF. CDR3 sequence (DNA): TGTGCCAGCAAGCAGGTAGTCACAGATACGCAGTATTTT.

This clone was detected a few times. This sequence joins TRBV7-9 and TRBJ2-7; TRBD1 is a possible D gene (5 bases). From germline, CDR1 is SEHNR and CDR2 FQNEAQ (reference sequence). V was trimmed by 3 bases and J by 4 bases, leaving 7 bases between them. This CDR3 comprises 12 residues. The CDR3 here is CASSFDSYEQYF. CDR3 DNA: TGTGCCAGCAGCTTCGACAGTTACGAGCAGTACTTC.

The chain links TRBV2 to TRBJ2-7, with D maybe TRBD2 (7 bases). The CDR3 has 14 amino acids. Looked up from germline, CDR1 is SNHLY and CDR2 is FYNNEI. Trimming left V 11 bases short and J 2 bases short, with 19 bases between. CDR3 bases: TGTGCCCAAGTAGAGGGGGGGACTCCCTACGAGCAGTACTTC. Its translation: CAQVEGGTPYEQYF.

The chain is built from TRBV30 and TRBJ1-4; D is undetermined. Germline CDR1 is GTSNPN and CDR2 is SVGIG (reference sequence). The CDR3 covers 11 residues. Trimming removed 3 bases from V and 6 bases from J, with 5 bases in between. The CDR3 sequence is CAWRGYEKLFF. As DNA, the CDR3 is TGTGCCTGGAGGGGGTATGAAAAACTGTTTTTT.

As for this clone: Distinct nucleotide sequences in the sample also encode this CDR3. The V and J genes are TRBV5-4 and TRBJ2-5; D remains ambiguous. The CDR3 has 11 amino acids. V shed 4 bases and J shed 2 bases, with 3 bases lying between them. CDR1 is SGHNT, CDR2 YYREEE, per germline (reference sequence). The CDR3 loop reads CASSLQETQYF. CDR3 DNA sequence: TGTGCCAGCAGCCTGCAAGAGACCCAGTACTTC. The whole variable domain, filled in from reference TRBV5-4 and TRBJ2-5, reads ETGVTQSPTHLIKTRGQQVTLRCSSQSGHNTVSWYQQALGQGPQFIFQYYREEENGRGNFPPRFSGLQFPNYSSELNVNALELDDSALYLCASSLQETQYFGPGTRLLVL.

This clone showed up just a few times. The rearrangement uses TRBV29-1 and TRBJ2-3; unclear D gene. The CDR3 loop spans 12 amino acids. Germline CDR1 and CDR2: SQVTM and ANQGSEA. Trimming took off 3 bases at V and 1 base at J, with 5 bases between the two ends. The CDR3 spells CSVDDGTDTQYF. The CDR3 DNA reads TGCAGCGTTGACGACGGCACAGATACGCAGTATTTT.

The rearrangement links TRBV5-1 to TRBJ2-1, with TRBD1 matching 8 bases. The length of the CDR3 is 16 residues. The trim removed 3 bases at V and 0 bases at J, leaving 5 bases unmatched. Germline V gene sequence: CDR1 SGHRS, CDR2 YFSETQ. CDR3 in DNA: TGCGCCAGCAGCTGGCAGACAGGGGCCTCCTACAATGAGCAGTTCTTC. Encoded protein: CASSWQTGASYNEQFF.

This chain uses TRBV10-3 with TRBJ2-5, with D unclear. CDR3 length: 15 residues. Germline V gives CDR1 ENHRY, CDR2 SYGVKD. V lost 0 bases and J lost 4, with 12 bases in between. CDR3 sequence: CAISESAVPSETQYF. CDR3 bases: TGTGCCATCAGTGAGTCGGCAGTCCCCTCAGAGACCCAGTACTTC.

This clone was seen more than once but under ten times. This same CDR3 is encoded by further DNA sequences in the sample. This sequence joins TRBV7-9 and TRBJ1-1; D uncertain. With 1 base removed from V and 1 base from J, the gap between germline ends came to 4 bases. CDR1 is SEHNR, CDR2 FQNEAQ, per germline (reference sequence). The CDR3 sequence is 13 residues long. CDR3 amino acids: CASSLGTNTEAFF. The CDR3 DNA reads TGTGCCAGCAGCTTAGGCACGAACACTGAAGCTTTCTTT.

The gene calls are TRBV28 and TRBJ2-7; D is unclear. CDR1 and CDR2 from the germline V gene are MDHEN and SYDVKM. Trimming cost V 1 base and J 1 base, with 8 bases left between them. The CDR3 has 14 amino acids. Here the CDR3 DNA reads TGTGCCAGCAGTTTATATCGGATTTCCTACGAGCAGTACTTC. This sequence encodes CASSLYRISYEQYF.